This T cell receptor beta chain originates from a study of breast tumors, draining lymph nodes, adjacent tissues (dated by TCRdb to 2016 to 2017). Background for the entire study: The study compared TCR beta repertoires across tumor, adjacent nontumor tissue and axillary lymph nodes from breast cancer patients. In human breast cancer, the study set out to evaluate how tumor, surrounding tissue and draining lymph node repertoires relate to one another and whether T cells may move between these sites. The paper as a whole reports these results and caveats: The similarity between tumor and nontumor tissue repertoires was significantly greater in luminal-like breast cancer than in basal-like breast cancer. Rather than being directly demonstrated, the conclusion that tumor T cells originate in lymph nodes was presented as consistent with a hypothesis. The data were considered consistent with the idea that most tumor T cells come from the lymph node and then expand in tumor tissue. Tumor T-cell repertoires showed less diversity than lymph node repertoires and more diversity than nontumor tissue repertoires, and tumor T-cell repertoires showed preferential V and J gene usage.

Sequenced using an Illumina HiSeq 2000. TCR beta chain libraries were generated by multiplex PCR amplification. High-throughput sequencing was used to analyze the amplified TCR beta chain products. TCRdb redid the processing of the public reads, applying fastp at Q25 and MiXCR, and retained in-frame beta chains. For every CDR3 protein sequence, its rows merge into one entry that carries the most common genes and DNA. This sample lists about 200,000 distinct CDR3 sequences; around 29% were detected once. About 4.5% of the sample is held by the ten biggest clonotypes. Lymph node samples were obtained from the axillary draining lymph nodes of breast cancer patients. Between the V and J ends, shortened by 4 bases and 7 bases respectively, the junction contains 18 bases. The CDR3 measures 15 amino acids from cysteine to phenylalanine. The read is trimmed to its CDR3 DNA, 45 bases read in frame from base 1. CDR1 and CDR2 were assigned from the germline V gene (reference sequence) as SGHKS and YYEKEE.

This clonotype was observed many times. No antigen is known for it. No base quality values were provided; no much bigger clone lies one nucleotide off. Sequenced: axillary lymph node tissue. The chain joins TRBV5-5 to TRBJ2-1; the D segment may tentatively be TRBD1 or TRBD2, each giving 5 matched bases. This TCR was sampled from a female donor with breast cancer. Some clones in this sample may be carry-over from other donors' samples. The bases are TGTGCCAGCAGCCGAGGGGATAGTGGGGCTAATGAGCAGTTCTTC. This codes for CASSRGDSGANEQFF.